What follows are 8 T cell receptor beta chains derived from one specimen sequenced in a study of T cells in localized non-small cell lung cancer. Only in-frame clones appear in the TCRdb table, and some are missing; sequencing was by immunoSEQ multiplex PCR. In the table there are approximately 13,000 clones, around nine tenths of which are singletons. The sample consisted of peripheral blood mononuclear cells, taken before any cancer treatment. Every receptor here comes from a man aged 35-75 years with stage III lung adenocarcinoma.

The rearrangement joins TRBV27 to TRBJ2-2, with TRBD1 as a possible D gene (5 bases). V was cut by 2 bases and J by 7 bases, with 11 bases left in between. CDR3 length: 14 amino acids. Germline-derived CDR1 and CDR2 are MNHEY and SMNVEV (reference sequence). The CDR3 DNA reads as TGTGCCAGCAGTTTACAGGGAAATAACGGGGAGCTGTTTTTT. It yields the protein CASSLQGNNGELFF.

The chain joins TRBV14 to TRBJ1-1, with D possibly matching TRBD1 (6 bases). The CDR3 has 14 amino acids. V lost 3 bases and J 10 bases, leaving 18 bases between the germline ends. CDR1 is SGHDN, CDR2 FVKESK, per germline. CDR3 in DNA: TGTGCCAGCAGCCAGACGACAGGAGTCGTTGGAGCTTTCTTT. Its translation is CASSQTTGVVGAFF.

This chain joins TRBV9 and TRBJ2-5, with 10 bases lining up with TRBD1. CDR3 length equals 14 residues. Trimming at V came to 3 bases and at J to 4 bases, leaving 3 bases not matched to a gene. The germline V gene has CDR1 SGDLS and CDR2 YYNGEE. The CDR3 loop reads CASSAGQGRETQYF. CDR3 bases: TGTGCCAGCAGCGCGGGACAGGGGCGAGAGACCCAGTACTTC.

The genes are TRBV28 and TRBJ2-7, with D uncertain. CDR3 length: 14 amino acids. Germline V gene sequence: CDR1 MDHEN, CDR2 SYDVKM. Trimming left V 6 bases short and J 3 bases short, with 15 bases between. The CDR3 coding sequence is TGTGCCAGCAGACCAACAGCGCGGATCTACGAGCAGTACTTC. Its translation: CASRPTARIYEQYF.

The chain employs TRBV6-5 and TRBJ2-1; possibly TRBD2 for D (5 bases). Trimming left V 7 bases short and J 7 bases short, with 20 bases between. CDR1 is MNHEY and CDR2 is SVGAGI in the germline V gene. The CDR3 is made up of 15 amino acids. CDR3 nucleotide sequence: TGTGCCAGCACCTCCCGACAACTCCGGGAAAATGAGCAGTTCTTC. It encodes CASTSRQLRENEQFF.

This chain uses TRBV4-3 with TRBJ2-2; 13 bases align to TRBD2. V shed 0 bases, J shed 5 bases, and the junction held 3 bases outside the gene matches. CDR1 and CDR2 from the germline V gene are LGHNA and YSLEER. This CDR3 has 17 residues. In DNA form, the CDR3 reads TGCGCCAGCAGCCAAGAAGGACTAGCGGGAGTGACCGGGGAGCTGTTTTTT. Translating it yields CASSQEGLAGVTGELFF.

V is TRBV19 and J is TRBJ1-1, with D uncertain. V was cut by 3 bases and J by 1 base, with 6 bases left in between. The CDR3 sequence is 13 residues long. CDR1 is LNHDA and CDR2 is SQIVND in the germline V gene (reference sequence). This chain's CDR3 is CASSMTRNTEAFF. As DNA, the CDR3 is TGTGCCAGTAGTATGACGAGGAACACTGAAGCTTTCTTT.

The chain combines TRBV28 with TRBJ2-2, with no clear D. V lost 6 bases and J lost 5, with 7 bases in between. The CDR3 loop spans 12 amino acids. The V gene's germline CDR1 is MDHEN and CDR2 SYDVKM. In DNA form, the CDR3 reads TGTGCCAGCAGCCACACAACCGGGGAGCTGTTTTTT. It codes for CASSHTTGELFF.